A single sample is the source of the 27 T cell receptor beta chains below, sequenced in a study of identical twins. In TCRdb, the 5' RACE reads were re-called with MiXCR into one record per CDR3 protein. Here the sample spans roughly 690,000 distinct CDR3 sequences, about 20% being singletons. These data are also associated with another study on T cells expressing NK-cell markers.

Sequences were obtained from PBMCs. The receptors shown here come from a woman aged 18-29 years in good health.

The chain has TRBV4-1 and TRBJ1-2; no clear D gene. Germline V gives CDR1 MGHRA, CDR2 YSYEKL. This CDR3 comprises 16 residues. V was clipped by 2 bases and J by 3 bases, with 16 bases between them. The DNA for the CDR3 is TGCGCCAGCAGCCAATTGAATGAACAGACCCACTATGGCTACACCTTC. This encodes CASSQLNEQTHYGYTF.

This clonotype was detected only a few times. The rearrangement joins TRBV29-1 to TRBJ2-1, with 9 bases matching TRBD1. With 5 bases clipped from V and 6 bases from J, the junction kept 8 bases outside the gene matches. There are 14 residues in the CDR3. The germline gives CDR1 SQVTM, CDR2 ANQGSEA. The CDR3 bases are TGCAGCGTTTGGGGGGGACAGGGCTCCAATGAGCAGTTCTTC. Translating gives CSVWGGQGSNEQFF.

The gene calls are TRBV20-1 and TRBJ2-3; D perhaps matches TRBD2 (5 bases). Per the germline V gene, CDR1 is DFQATT and CDR2 is SNEGSKA (reference sequence). This CDR3 comprises 14 residues. V shed 1 base and J shed 1 base, with 9 bases lying between them. In DNA, the CDR3 is TGCAGTGCTAGAGGAGGGAAGGGCACAGATACGCAGTATTTT. This encodes CSARGGKGTDTQYF.

The table lists this clonotype with many counts. The V call is TRBV9, the J call TRBJ1-3; D perhaps matches TRBD1 (6 bases). Germline V gene sequence: CDR1 SGDLS, CDR2 YYNGEE. V was clipped by 5 bases and J by 1 base, with 13 bases between them. The CDR3 consists of 15 residues. CDR3 bases: TGTGCCAGCAGTGGTGGTGGGACATCTGGAAACACCATATATTTT. As protein: CASSGGGTSGNTIYF.

This rearrangement joins TRBV7-9 to TRBJ1-2, with D unclear. V lost 4 bases to trimming and J lost 2 bases, with 8 bases between them. CDR1 and CDR2 from the germline V gene are SEHNR and FQNEAQ (reference sequence). The CDR3 has 13 residues. The CDR3 spells CASSYDNNYGYTF. CDR3 sequence (DNA): TGTGCCAGCAGCTACGACAACAACTATGGCTACACCTTC.

This clonotype appeared a few times. The V gene is TRBV5-1, the J gene TRBJ2-3; 9 bases map to TRBD1. CDR3 length: 16 residues. In germline, CDR1 is SGHRS, CDR2 YFSETQ. V shed 3 bases, J shed 2 bases, and the junction held 7 bases outside the gene matches. The CDR3 DNA reads as TGCGCCAGCAGCTCACAGGGGGCGCTCCCCACAGATACGCAGTATTTT. Protein sequence: CASSSQGALPTDTQYF.

The chain has TRBV20-1 and TRBJ2-7; unclear D gene. V was cut by 5 bases and J by 5 bases, with 10 bases left in between. In germline, CDR1 is DFQATT, CDR2 SNEGSKA (reference sequence). The CDR3 is made up of 11 amino acids. CDR3 amino acids: CSASHSDEQYF. The CDR3 DNA reads TGCAGTGCTTCCCACAGCGACGAGCAGTACTTC.

The chain recombines TRBV2 with TRBJ2-7; 11 nucleotides line up with TRBD1. Per germline, CDR1 SNHLY and CDR2 FYNNEI. The CDR3 has 14 amino acids. Trimming at V came to 10 bases and at J to 5 bases, leaving 10 bases not matched to a gene. CDR3 bases: TGTGCCACGCAGAGGACAGGGGGCGCGGACGAGCAGTACTTC. This gives the protein CATQRTGGADEQYF.

The genes are TRBV29-1 and TRBJ2-7; the match to TRBD1 covers 9 bases. The V gene's germline CDR1 is SQVTM and CDR2 ANQGSEA. The CDR3 has 13 amino acids. Trimming removed 4 bases from V and 2 bases from J; junction bases left unmatched: 3. This chain's CDR3 is CSVGDREPYEQYF. CDR3 DNA sequence: TGCAGCGTTGGGGACAGGGAGCCCTACGAGCAGTACTTC.

This clonotype was seen a few times. V and J are TRBV6-1 and TRBJ2-7; TRBD1 matches 7 bases. There are 15 residues in the CDR3. Germline V gene sequence: CDR1 MNHNS, CDR2 SASEGT. V lost 6 bases and J lost 2; bases outside the gene matches: 10. The CDR3 DNA reads as TGTGCCAGCAGGGCGACGGGGACAGCCACCTACGAGCAGTACTTC. It codes for CASRATGTATYEQYF.

This clonotype occurred a few times. The rearrangement uses TRBV20-1 and TRBJ1-4, with TRBD1 matching 8 bases. The CDR3 spans 14 residues. J gave up 6 bases and V 5 bases, and 8 bases lay outside the gene matches. Germline CDR1 is DFQATT and CDR2 is SNEGSKA (reference sequence). The CDR3 DNA sequence: TGCAGTGCTGGCAGGACAGGGCCGGATGAAAAACTGTTTTTT. As protein: CSAGRTGPDEKLFF.

This clonotype has just a few counts. V and J are TRBV20-1 and TRBJ2-3; 12 positions agree with TRBD2. The germline gives CDR1 DFQATT, CDR2 SNEGSKA (reference sequence). The CDR3 loop spans 14 amino acids. V was pared by 6 bases and J by 6 bases, with 7 bases of the junction left unmatched. CDR3 coding DNA: TGCAGTGCAAAGGCTAGCGGGGGGGCCGATACGCAGTATTTT. Its protein product is CSAKASGGADTQYF.

This clonotype was observed a few times. The chain links TRBV6-6 to TRBJ1-3; D is unresolved. Trimming took off 6 bases at V and 2 bases at J, with 8 bases between the two ends. The V gene's germline CDR1 is MNHNY and CDR2 SVGAGI (reference sequence). CDR3 size: 13 residues. CDR3 nucleotides: TGTGCCAGCAGAGTCTTAGCTGGAAACACCATATATTTT. This gives the protein CASRVLAGNTIYF.

This chain connects TRBV3-1 to TRBJ2-1; 11 nucleotides align to TRBD2. Trimming removed 4 bases from V and 5 bases from J; junction bases left unmatched: 7. Germline CDR1 LGHDT, CDR2 YNNKEL (reference sequence). CDR3 length: 16 amino acids. The CDR3 DNA reads as TGTGCCAGCAGCCGACCGGGACTAGCGGTAAACAATGAGCAGTTCTTC. It encodes CASSRPGLAVNNEQFF.

This clonotype was recorded at least ten times. The chain carries TRBV15 and TRBJ2-7, with D uncertain. In germline, CDR1 is LNHNV, CDR2 YYDKDF (reference sequence). V was trimmed by 0 bases and J by 3 bases, leaving 6 bases between them. The CDR3 is 13 residues long. As DNA, the CDR3 is TGTGCCACCAGCAGAGAACACAGCTACGAGCAGTACTTC. This translates into CATSREHSYEQYF.

V and J are TRBV12-3 or TRBV12-4 and TRBJ1-2; 7 nucleotides match TRBD1. V lost 7 bases and J lost 2; bases outside the gene matches: 7. The CDR3 totals 14 residues. The CDR3, as DNA: TGTGCCAGCATCCGCAGGGGGGTGAACTATGGCTACACCTTC. Translating gives CASIRRGVNYGYTF.

This chain connects TRBV10-3 to TRBJ2-1, with D possibly matching TRBD2 (5 bases). Germline values: CDR1 ENHRY, CDR2 SYGVKD. This CDR3 spans 15 amino acids. V was cut by 9 bases and J by 0 bases, with 15 bases left in between. The CDR3 here is CAITNTAGSYNEQFF. In DNA form, the CDR3 reads TGTGCCATAACTAACACGGCGGGCTCCTACAATGAGCAGTTCTTC.

This clonotype showed up just a few times. V is TRBV9 and J is TRBJ2-1; TRBD1 agrees at 11 bases. CDR1 and CDR2 from the germline V gene are SGDLS and YYNGEE. The CDR3 totals 15 residues. V was clipped by 2 bases and J by 6 bases; unmatched bases: 4. Here the CDR3 reads CASSVAGTGGNEQFF. DNA of the CDR3: TGTGCCAGCAGCGTCGCCGGGACAGGGGGCAATGAGCAGTTCTTC.

Comments on this clonotype: Germline is not matched at one junction end, which may reflect a read error. This chain uses TRBV2 with TRBJ2-5; D might be TRBD1 (6 bases). Germline V gene sequence: CDR1 SNHLY, CDR2 FYNNEI. The CDR3 consists of 12 residues. DNA of the CDR3: TGTGCCAGCACTCAGGGGACCCTTCGAAGGAACTTC. Protein sequence: CASTQGTLRRNF.

The chain uses TRBV7-9 and TRBJ2-5; 8 nucleotides match TRBD2. CDR3 length: 16 amino acids. Germline assignment: CDR1 SEHNR and CDR2 FQNEAQ (reference sequence). Trimming removed 3 bases from V and 5 bases from J; junction bases left unmatched: 11. As DNA, the CDR3 is TGTGCCAGCAGCTTCATGCGATCTAGCGGGTGGGAGACCCAGTACTTC. Translation gives CASSFMRSSGWETQYF.

This clonotype was found a few times. The chain recombines TRBV14 with TRBJ2-1; TRBD2 might be the D (7 bases). This CDR3 comprises 16 residues. V was trimmed by 1 base and J by 3 bases, leaving 13 bases between them. The germline V gene encodes CDR1 SGHDN and CDR2 FVKESK. The CDR3 protein is CASSQVGGGHYNEQFF. Here the CDR3 DNA reads TGTGCCAGCAGCCAAGTGGGCGGGGGCCACTACAATGAGCAGTTCTTC.

This clonotype was detected only a few times. V gene TRBV2 combines with J gene TRBJ1-6; D is unclear. Trimming cost V 7 bases and J 0 bases, with 10 bases left between them. Germline V gives CDR1 SNHLY, CDR2 FYNNEI. CDR3 size: 15 residues. The CDR3 sequence: CASISASSYNSPLHF. The CDR3 coding sequence is TGTGCCAGCATCTCGGCTAGCTCCTATAATTCACCCCTCCACTTT.

The V and J genes are TRBV7-2 and TRBJ2-7; D is perhaps TRBD2 (6 bases). The CDR3 has 14 amino acids. Germline assignment: CDR1 SGHTA and CDR2 FQGNSA. Trimming left V 3 bases short and J 0 bases short, with 9 bases between. As DNA, the CDR3 is TGTGCCAGCAGCTTTTCTAGCGTCTCCTACGAGCAGTACTTC. Amino acid sequence: CASSFSSVSYEQYF.

This clonotype has just a few counts. The rearrangement uses TRBV21-1 and TRBJ2-1; TRBD1 is the table's D call, not checked against the DNA. TRBV21-1 is shown as a pseudogene. The CDR3 loop spans 16 amino acids. CDR3 sequence: CASSTRTGPTNNEQFF. Written as DNA, the CDR3 is TGTGCCAGCAGCACACGGACAGGGCCCACTAACAATGAGCAGTTCTTC.

V is TRBV27 and J is TRBJ2-7, with D maybe TRBD1 (5 bases). With 0 bases removed from V and 0 bases from J, the gap between germline ends came to 6 bases. Germline V gene lookup returns CDR1 MNHEY and CDR2 SMNVEV (reference sequence). The length of the CDR3 is 14 residues. As DNA, the CDR3 is TGTGCCAGCAGTTTATCCCAGGGCTCCTACGAGCAGTACTTC. It encodes CASSLSQGSYEQYF.

This clonotype has ten or more counts. This chain uses TRBV5-6 with TRBJ2-3; the match to TRBD2 covers 7 bases. This CDR3 spans 15 amino acids. CDR1 SGHDT and CDR2 YYEEEE come from the germline V gene. With V trimmed by 4 bases and J by 1 base, 6 bases remained unmatched. In nucleotides, the CDR3 is TGTGCCAGCAGCCCAGGACTAGTCCGCACAGATACGCAGTATTTT. It encodes CASSPGLVRTDTQYF.

The chain employs TRBV6-5 and TRBJ1-2; the D is unclear. Germline V gene sequence: CDR1 MNHEY, CDR2 SVGAGI. The CDR3 is 14 residues long. V was pared by 0 bases and J by 4 bases, with 9 bases between. The CDR3: CASSYSIRAYGYTF. CDR3 sequence (DNA): TGTGCCAGCAGTTACTCGATCCGTGCCTATGGCTACACCTTC.